These 14 T cell receptor beta chains came from one sample sequenced in a study of T cells in Graves' hyperthyroidism and ophthalmopathy. RNA transcripts served as the template for amplifying TCR beta CDR3 regions. The HTBI primer set drove a first-round RT-PCR of the TCR CDR3. TCRdb ran MiXCR on the multiplex PCR reads and lists one entry per CDR3 protein. The sample consists of almost 350,000 distinct CDR3 sequences, roughly 18% of them appearing once. The sequencing input was blood. Receptors originate from a woman in her thirties or forties with Graves' ophthalmopathy.

The table lists this clonotype with many counts. The chain uses TRBV19 and TRBJ2-7; 9 nucleotides line up with TRBD1. The CDR3 is made up of 13 amino acids. Germline V gene sequence: CDR1 LNHDA, CDR2 SQIVND (reference sequence). The J segment lost 6 bases and the V segment lost 5 bases, leaving 5 bases of the junction unmatched. CDR3 region: CASSSGQGREQYF. CDR3 nucleotides: TGTGCCAGTAGTTCGGGACAGGGACGCGAGCAGTACTTC.

This clonotype was detected many times. The V call is TRBV19, the J call TRBJ2-7; TRBD2 aligns across 11 bases. Germline assignment: CDR1 LNHDA and CDR2 SQIVND (reference sequence). The CDR3 covers 15 residues. With V trimmed by 4 bases and J by 6 bases, 8 bases remained unmatched. The CDR3 spells CASSNPGLAVFEQYF. CDR3 DNA sequence: TGTGCCAGTAGTAATCCGGGACTAGCGGTTTTCGAGCAGTACTTC.

This clonotype was detected many times. The chain recombines TRBV20-1 with TRBJ2-7, with TRBD1 as a possible D gene (5 bases). This CDR3 contains 14 residues. The V end lost 0 bases, the J end lost 3 bases, and 12 bases lay between the germline ends. CDR1 DFQATT and CDR2 SNEGSKA come from the germline V gene (reference sequence). The CDR3 region has the DNA TGCAGTGCTAGAGATGTCAGGGTTTACTACGAGCAGTACTTC. This encodes CSARDVRVYYEQYF.

This clonotype was counted at least ten times. The chain recombines TRBV7-2 with TRBJ1-6, with D uncertain. Trimming took 5 bases from V and 3 from J, leaving 8 bases between them. Germline values: CDR1 SGHTA, CDR2 FQGNSA. This CDR3 is 14 amino acids long. The CDR3 protein is CASSHPGYNSPLHF. For the CDR3, the DNA is TGTGCCAGCAGCCACCCAGGCTATAATTCACCCCTCCACTTT.

This clonotype was recorded at least ten times. The CDR3 DNA follows: TGTGCCAGCAGTTTACTGGGGAACAATCAGCCCCAGCATTTT. It codes for CASSLLGNNQPQHF. This sequence joins TRBV12-3 or TRBV12-4 and TRBJ1-5; D remains ambiguous. The CDR3 sequence is 14 residues long. Trimming stripped 2 bases from V and 3 bases from J, with 8 bases between.

For this clonotype: A read error may explain this, as a much larger clone is one base away. The CDR3 DNA reads as TGTGCCTGGAGTGTACAGGCTGGGACCTCTGGAAGCACCATATATTTT. Its translation: CAWSVQAGTSGSTIYF. The V and J genes are TRBV30 and TRBJ1-3; the D gene is possibly TRBD1 (5 bases). Germline V lookup: CDR1 GTSNPN, CDR2 SVGIG (reference sequence). This CDR3 contains 16 residues.

In the case of this clonotype: Here the CDR3 omits its conserved ending phenylalanine or tryptophan, so a read error is the likely source. This sequence joins TRBV15 and TRBJ2-2; 11 bases align to TRBD2. Germline values: CDR1 LNHNV, CDR2 YYDKDF (reference sequence). The CDR3 extends over 17 amino acids. This CDR3 reads CATSLLAGGPGSGELFL. Written as DNA, the CDR3 is TGCGCCACCAGCTTATTAGCGGGAGGGCCGGGATCCGGGGAGCTGTTTCTT.

This clonotype was detected a few times. A much larger clone differs by one base, so this may be a read error. This chain links TRBV28 with TRBJ2-7, with D hard to call. V was shortened by 6 bases and J by 0 bases, with 15 bases between the two germline ends. The CDR3 totals 15 residues. Germline V gene data show CDR1 as MDHEN and CDR2 as SYDVKM. The CDR3 nucleotides are TGTGCCAGCAGGAAGACACCACTGATCTCCTACGAGCAGTACTTC. As protein: CASRKTPLISYEQYF.

A note on this clonotype: A junction boundary mismatches the germline segment, possibly from a read error. J is TRBJ1-1 and V is TRBV7-7, with TRBD1 identical over 7 bases. The CDR3 is 16 residues long. The V gene's germline CDR1 is SSHAT and CDR2 FNYEAQ (reference sequence). The DNA for the CDR3 is TGTGCTAGCAGCCAGCTCACCGGGACAGCGAACACTGAAGCTTTCTTT. Translating it yields CASSQLTGTANTEAFF.

The table lists this clonotype with a few counts. The rearrangement links TRBV3-1 to TRBJ1-1; TRBD1 is a possible D gene (5 bases). Germline CDR1 and CDR2: LGHDT and YNNKEL (reference sequence). Trimming took 2 bases from V and 1 from J, leaving 8 bases between them. The CDR3 length is 14 residues. CDR3 bases: TGTGCCAGCAGCCAAACGCAGGGGAACACTGAAGCTTTCTTT. It translates to CASSQTQGNTEAFF. Full variable domain (rest looked up from reference TRBV3-1 and TRBJ1-1): DTAVSQTPKYLVTQMGNDKSIKCEQNLGHDTMYWYKQDSKKFLKIMFSYNNKELIINETVPNRFSPKSPDKAHLNLHINSLELGDSAVYFCASSQTQGNTEAFFGQGTRLTVV.

This clonotype was detected ten times or more. This chain connects TRBV20-1 to TRBJ2-5; perhaps TRBD2 as D (6 bases). The CDR3 runs to 14 residues. Germline CDR1 is DFQATT and CDR2 is SNEGSKA (reference sequence). The V and J ends lost 4 bases and 3 bases respectively, with 15 bases between them. This chain's CDR3 is CSATPGLGKETQYF. In DNA, the CDR3 is TGCAGTGCTACCCCGGGACTCGGAAAAGAGACCCAGTACTTC.

At least ten counts were recorded for this clonotype. The chain recombines TRBV10-3 with TRBJ2-7; D not certain. The V and J ends lost 4 bases and 9 bases respectively, with 13 bases between them. The CDR3 spans 12 residues. Per the germline V gene, CDR1 is ENHRY and CDR2 is SYGVKD. As DNA, the CDR3 is TGTGCCATCAGTGCAATGGGTCACGGGCAGTACTTC. The encoded protein is CAISAMGHGQYF.

The table lists this clonotype with a few counts. The chain combines TRBV6-1 with TRBJ2-7, with D perhaps assigned TRBD1 or TRBD2 (5 bases each). The CDR3 length is 13 residues. V was clipped by 8 bases and J by 0 bases, with 11 bases between them. The V gene's germline CDR1 is MNHNS and CDR2 SASEGT. The CDR3 here is CASWDGYSYEQYF. The CDR3 coding sequence is TGTGCCAGCTGGGACGGATACTCCTACGAGCAGTACTTC.

The sample holds many counts of this clonotype. The chain employs TRBV9 and TRBJ2-7, with 11 nucleotides matching TRBD1. Looked up from germline, CDR1 is SGDLS and CDR2 is YYNGEE. Trimming removed 3 bases from V and 5 bases from J; junction bases left unmatched: 7. This CDR3 is 15 amino acids long. The CDR3 protein is CASSAGTGGVHEQYF. CDR3 DNA: TGTGCCAGCAGCGCCGGGACAGGGGGTGTCCACGAGCAGTACTTC. Complete variable domain (other parts from reference TRBV9 and TRBJ2-7): DSGVTQTPKHLITATGQRVTLRCSPRSGDLSVYWYQQSLDQGLQFLIQYYNGEERAKGNILERFSAQQFPDLHSELNLSSLELGDSALYFCASSAGTGGVHEQYFGPGTRLTVT.